Following are 17 T cell receptor beta chains from one sample sequenced in a study of T cell clones after liver transplantation. The method was immunoSEQ multiplex PCR; TCRdb's version includes in-frame clones alone and lacks a portion of them. The sample has about 99,000 clones, approximately 85% seen once. The material was CD4+ T cells from blood, obtained before liver transplant. The source is a human donor who received a liver transplant.

J is TRBJ2-2 and V is TRBV2; D is possibly TRBD1 or TRBD2 (6 bases each). The CDR3 is 16 amino acids. V was pared by 4 bases and J by 1 base, with 13 bases between. Germline V lookup: CDR1 SNHLY, CDR2 FYNNEI. The CDR3 loop reads CASSALAGQNTGELFF. DNA for the CDR3: TGTGCCAGCAGTGCTCTGGCGGGACAGAACACCGGGGAGCTGTTTTTT.

This chain connects TRBV5-1 to TRBJ2-1; 9 bases align to TRBD1. The CDR3 has 14 residues. J gave up 10 bases and V 3 bases, and 8 bases lay outside the gene matches. Looked up from germline, CDR1 is SGHRS and CDR2 is YFSETQ. CDR3 residues: CASSSHRQGDEQFF. The CDR3 DNA follows: TGCGCCAGCAGCTCCCATCGACAGGGGGACGAGCAGTTCTTC.

The chain couples TRBV18 to TRBJ1-5; 9 nucleotides align to TRBD1. The germline V gene has CDR1 KGHSH and CDR2 LQKENI. The junction had 12 bases not matched to a gene; V was cut back by 4 bases and J by 2 bases. The CDR3 consists of 18 residues. The CDR3: CASSRTGGAEYGNQPQHF. For the CDR3, the DNA is TGTGCCAGCTCACGTACAGGGGGCGCGGAATATGGCAATCAGCCCCAGCATTTT.

This chain uses TRBV7-2 with TRBJ2-7; D gene uncertain. CDR1 SGHTA and CDR2 FQGNSA come from the germline V gene. The CDR3 runs to 13 residues. Trimming stripped 1 base from V and 2 bases from J, with 6 bases between. CDR3 nucleotide sequence: TGTGCCAGCAGCTTAGAGGTGACCTACGAGCAGTACTTC. Its translation: CASSLEVTYEQYF.

This clone came up a few times. This sequence joins TRBV28 and TRBJ1-5, with D unclear. Germline V gene lookup returns CDR1 MDHEN and CDR2 SYDVKM. V was trimmed by 2 bases and J by 0 bases, leaving 11 bases between them. The CDR3 extends over 16 amino acids. The CDR3: CASSLERHYSNQPQHF. The CDR3 DNA reads TGTGCCAGCAGTTTAGAACGGCACTATAGCAATCAGCCCCAGCATTTT. Full variable domain (outside the CDR3, taken from reference TRBV28 and TRBJ1-5): DVKVTQSSRYLVKRTGEKVFLECVQDMDHENMFWYRQDPGLGLRLIYFSYDVKMKEKGDIPEGYSVSREKKERFSLILESASTNQTSMYLCASSLERHYSNQPQHFGDGTRLSIL.

In regard to this clone: The junction does not match germline at one end; this may be a read error. This chain links TRBV27 with TRBJ2-5; possible D gene TRBD2, 5 bases. Germline values: CDR1 MNHEY, CDR2 SMNVEV (reference sequence). The length of the CDR3 is 16 residues. The CDR3 DNA sequence: TGTGCCACCAGTTTTGGAGGTCGCGGTAACCAAGAGACCCAGTACTTC. Residues: CATSFGGRGNQETQYF.

The V gene is TRBV13, the J gene TRBJ2-7; D is ambiguous. This CDR3 contains 16 residues. Germline V gene lookup returns CDR1 PRHDT and CDR2 FYEKMQ (reference sequence). V lost 0 bases and J lost 3, with 15 bases in between. Written as DNA, the CDR3 is TGTGCCAGCAGCTTAGGGGTACCGTCGTGGCGCTACGAGCAGTACTTC. This codes for CASSLGVPSWRYEQYF. Based on the CDR3 plus reference TRBV13 and TRBJ2-7, the full variable domain is AAGVIQSPRHLIKEKRETATLKCYPIPRHDTVYWYQQGPGQDPQFLISFYEKMQSDKGSIPDRFSAQQFSDYHSELNMSSLELGDSALYFCASSLGVPSWRYEQYFGPGTRLTVT.

To note about this clone: Since no conserved phenylalanine or tryptophan closes the CDR3, a read error is the likely cause. The DNA is left out, because the CDR3 cannot be placed on it with certainty; the CDR3 is given as TCRdb lists it. This rearrangement joins TRBV7-8 to TRBJ2-7; the table's D call, TRBD1, was not checked against the DNA. A total of 13 residues make up the CDR3, ends included. The V gene's germline CDR1 is SGHVS and CDR2 FQNEAQ. This chain's CDR3 is CASSLAFQSGASL.

As to this clone: An end of the junction does not agree with germline; a read error may underlie this. The chain links TRBV18 to TRBJ2-5, with TRBD1 identical over 9 bases. The germline gives CDR1 KGHSH, CDR2 LQKENI. This CDR3 region has 16 residues. This CDR3 is CASSPQGAYSEETQYF. The CDR3 coding sequence is TGTGCCAGCTCGCCACAGGGGGCTTATAGTGAAGAGACCCAGTACTTC.

Many counts were recorded for this clone. V gene TRBV6-6 combines with J gene TRBJ1-1, with D uncertain. In germline, CDR1 is MNHNY, CDR2 SVGAGI (reference sequence). CDR3 length: 13 amino acids. Between the trimmed V and J ends, which lost 2 bases and 9 bases, there was a span of 13 bases. In DNA, the CDR3 is TGTGCCAGCAGTTACGCCCCGCTCCCCCAAGCTTTCTTT. This encodes CASSYAPLPQAFF.

The CDR3 region is CSVRPSSYEQYF. Written as DNA, the CDR3 is TGCAGCGTCAGGCCTTCCTCCTACGAGCAGTACTTC. This chain joins TRBV29-1 and TRBJ2-7; D is unresolved. The CDR3 has 12 residues. CDR1 and CDR2 (germline): SQVTM, ANQGSEA. The V end lost 6 bases, the J end lost 0 bases, and 9 bases lay between the germline ends.

V gene TRBV7-2 combines with J gene TRBJ1-2; 7 bases map to TRBD1. CDR3 size: 14 residues. Trimming at V came to 7 bases and at J to 6 bases, leaving 11 bases not matched to a gene. Germline loops: CDR1 SGHTA, CDR2 FQGNSA. Written as DNA, the CDR3 is TGTGCCAGCAACTACGAACATACAGGGGATGGCTACACCTTC. Translation gives CASNYEHTGDGYTF.

The chain employs TRBV19 and TRBJ1-1; 7 nucleotides align to TRBD1. This CDR3 region has 12 residues. V lost 8 bases, J lost 6 bases, and 6 bases stayed unmatched. CDR1 LNHDA and CDR2 SQIVND come from the germline V gene (reference sequence). CDR3 sequence reads: CASQGEVSEAFF. The CDR3 coding sequence is TGTGCCAGTCAGGGGGAAGTGTCTGAAGCTTTCTTT. The variable domain in full, completed from reference TRBV19 and TRBJ1-1, reads DGGITQSPKYLFRKEGQNVTLSCEQNLNHDAMYWYRQDPGQGLRLIYYSQIVNDFQKGDIAEGYSVSREKKESFPLTVTSAQKNPTAFYLCASQGEVSEAFFGQGTRLTVV.

This chain links TRBV7-6 with TRBJ2-2; TRBD1 is a possible D gene (6 bases). Germline V gives CDR1 SGHVS, CDR2 FNYEAQ. The V gene lost 5 bases and the J gene lost 2 bases, with 9 bases spanning the gap. The CDR3 length is 14 residues. CDR3 in amino acids: CASSEGHNTGELFF. The CDR3 DNA reads as TGTGCCAGCAGCGAGGGACACAACACCGGGGAGCTGTTTTTT.

This clone was seen once. The chain joins TRBV29-1 to TRBJ2-1; 12 bases are shared with TRBD2. The CDR3 runs to 14 residues. The V and J ends lost 4 bases and 6 bases, in that order; junction bases with no gene match: 4. Germline V CDR1 and CDR2: SQVTM, ANQGSEA. The CDR3 DNA sequence: TGCAGCGTTGTGACTAGCGGGAGTATCAATGAGCAGTTCTTC. Protein sequence: CSVVTSGSINEQFF.

This chain uses TRBV7-3 with TRBJ1-2; unclear D gene. The V gene lost 5 bases and the J gene lost 1 base, with 23 bases spanning the gap. This CDR3 is built from 18 residues. The germline V gene has CDR1 SGHTA and CDR2 FQGTGA. In nucleotides, the CDR3 is TGTGCCAGCAGCCCGTCGCCGTCACCTTCGATAAGTAACTATGGCTACACCTTC. Protein sequence: CASSPSPSPSISNYGYTF.

This sequence joins TRBV28 and TRBJ2-3; no definite D call. CDR1 is MDHEN and CDR2 is SYDVKM in the germline V gene. The CDR3 loop spans 12 amino acids. Trimming removed 7 bases from V and 1 base from J, with 6 bases in between. The CDR3 region is CASTLGTDTQYF. CDR3 in DNA: TGTGCCAGCACCCTAGGCACAGATACGCAGTATTTT. Looking up the rest from reference TRBV28 and TRBJ2-3 gives the full variable domain: DVKVTQSSRYLVKRTGEKVFLECVQDMDHENMFWYRQDPGLGLRLIYFSYDVKMKEKGDIPEGYSVSREKKERFSLILESASTNQTSMYLCASTLGTDTQYFGPGTRLTVL.